This T cell receptor (beta chain) comes out of a study of T cells in tumors after PD-1 blockade. Looking at the study overall: Patients received pembrolizumab 200 mg every 3 weeks or cemiplimab 350 mg every 2 weeks. Study outcomes and limitations: Peripheral recruitment is suggested, as some novel exhausted tumor clones were in pre-treatment blood.

The CDR3 sequence is 17 residues long. Germline values: CDR1 LGHDT, CDR2 YNNKEL (reference sequence). Trimming took off 1 base at V and 14 bases at J, with 26 bases between the two ends. With respect to this clone: Antigen unknown.

The data were produced by immunoSEQ multiplex PCR, yet TCRdb's version contains in-frame clones alone and is incomplete. The data hold over 60,000 clones, with about 74% observed a single time. This receptor was taken from a human donor with basal cell carcinoma. The sequencing used PBMCs, collected after anti-PD-1 treatment. This chain links TRBV3-1 (or the pseudogene TRBV3-2) with TRBJ1-4, with a weak D call TRBD1 (5 bases). The CDR3 sequence is CASSQAILGQGLFGLFF. CDR3 DNA: TGTGCCAGCAGCCAAGCAATTCTCGGTCAGGGCTTATTTGGGCTGTTTTTT.